The 22 T cell receptor beta chains given below trace back to one sample, sequenced in a study of blood T cell repertoires in COVID-19. The repertoire was sequenced with immunoSEQ multiplex PCR; TCRdb's copy has only in-frame clones and lacks some. Counted here are over 110,000 clones, under 90% occurring once; the ten biggest clones make up roughly 3.9%. The specimen sequenced was PBMCs or T cells enriched from blood (not recorded which). The source of these receptors is a man aged 45-65 years in a cohort exposed to, infected with or recovered from COVID-19 (not recorded which).

The rearrangement joins TRBV29-1 to TRBJ2-5; D is unclear. The CDR3 consists of 12 residues. CDR1 and CDR2 (germline): SQVTM, ANQGSEA. V was cut by 4 bases and J by 2 bases, with 8 bases left in between. CDR3 in amino acids: CSVGRFQETQYF. CDR3 bases: TGCAGCGTTGGGCGGTTTCAAGAGACCCAGTACTTC.

This clone has a single count. The chain links TRBV5-1 to TRBJ2-7; a weak D match, TRBD1 (6 bases). Germline CDR1 is SGHRS and CDR2 is YFSETQ. This CDR3 is 13 amino acids long. Between the trimmed V and J ends, which lost 7 bases and 7 bases, there was a span of 18 bases. The CDR3 nucleotides read TGCGCCAGCGGAACTACAGGGAATTGGGAGCAGTACTTC. This sequence encodes CASGTTGNWEQYF.

V usage is TRBV7-9 and J usage is TRBJ2-7, with 8 nucleotides matching TRBD1. Losses at the gene ends were 5 bases for V and 0 bases for J; bases not matched to a gene: 12. From germline, CDR1 is SEHNR and CDR2 FQNEAQ (reference sequence). CDR3 length equals 17 residues. The CDR3 here is CASSVFTGGWSSYEQYF. The DNA of the CDR3 is TGTGCCAGCAGCGTTTTTACAGGGGGTTGGAGCTCCTACGAGCAGTACTTC.

The chain employs TRBV28 and TRBJ2-1, with 10 bases matching TRBD2. Losses at the gene ends were 4 bases for V and 5 bases for J; bases not matched to a gene: 5. Per the germline V gene, CDR1 is MDHEN and CDR2 is SYDVKM. The length of the CDR3 is 15 residues. In DNA, the CDR3 is TGTGCCAGCAGTTCGGGACTAGCGCATGACAATGAGCAGTTCTTC. Amino acids: CASSSGLAHDNEQFF.

The rearrangement links TRBV6-6 to TRBJ1-2, with D hard to call. Germline CDR1 MNHNY, CDR2 SVGAGI (reference sequence). This CDR3 is built from 13 residues. The V gene lost 6 bases and the J gene lost 3 bases, with 11 bases spanning the gap. CDR3 residues: CASRLADDYGYTF. CDR3 in DNA: TGTGCCAGCAGACTAGCGGACGACTATGGCTACACCTTC.

The chain has TRBV18 and TRBJ2-3, with TRBD1 as a possible D gene (5 bases). The CDR3 has 16 residues. Germline CDR1 reads KGHSH; CDR2 reads LQKENI. Trimming left V 5 bases short and J 1 base short, with 16 bases between. CDR3: CASSARQSAGTDTQYF. DNA of the CDR3: TGTGCCAGCTCAGCAAGACAGAGTGCAGGCACAGATACGCAGTATTTT.

V usage is TRBV7-2 and J usage is TRBJ1-5, with D possibly being TRBD1 (5 bases). There are 16 residues in the CDR3. CDR1 and CDR2 from the germline V gene are SGHTA and FQGNSA. The V and J ends lost 5 bases and 1 base respectively, with 15 bases between them. This CDR3 is CASSPGGGYSNQPQHF. CDR3 sequence (DNA): TGTGCCAGCAGCCCCGGCGGGGGTTACAGCAATCAGCCCCAGCATTTT.

The chain carries TRBV29-1 and TRBJ2-2; maybe TRBD2 (5 bases). The CDR3 covers 12 residues. CDR1 SQVTM and CDR2 ANQGSEA come from the germline V gene. V shed 8 bases and J shed 3 bases, with 10 bases lying between them. The CDR3 protein is CSLAGDTGELFF. The CDR3 DNA is TGCAGCCTGGCCGGGGACACCGGGGAGCTGTTTTTT.

The V call is TRBV24-1, the J call TRBJ1-2; 9 bases map to TRBD1. Germline CDR1 is KGHDR and CDR2 is SFDVKD. The CDR3 is 14 amino acids. V shed 2 bases and J 6 bases; nucleotides not matched to a gene: 3. CDR3 sequence (DNA): TGTGCCACCAGTGATTCGGGACAGGGCCATGGCTACACCTTC. Protein: CATSDSGQGHGYTF.

This rearrangement joins TRBV12-3 or TRBV12-4 to TRBJ2-7; TRBD1 matches 10 bases. This CDR3 is built from 13 residues. V lost 7 bases, J lost 6 bases, and 6 bases stayed unmatched. The CDR3 reads CASKGQGRSEQYF. CDR3 nucleotides: TGTGCCAGCAAGGGACAGGGGCGAAGCGAGCAGTACTTC.

The chain has TRBV18 and TRBJ2-7; D gene uncertain. Trimming left V 1 base short and J 6 bases short, with 10 bases between. Germline loops: CDR1 KGHSH, CDR2 LQKENI. The CDR3 is 13 residues long. CDR3 DNA sequence: TGTGCCAGCTCACCACATAATGCCGGCGAGCAGTACTTC. Translated: CASSPHNAGEQYF.

Many counts were recorded for this clone. The rearrangement links TRBV6-4 to TRBJ2-6, with D tentatively TRBD2 (6 bases). V was shortened by 0 bases and J by 0 bases, with 6 bases between the two germline ends. The CDR3 is 16 amino acids. CDR1 and CDR2 (germline): MRHNA, SNTAGT. The CDR3 here is CASSDSGGSGANVLTF. Written as DNA, the CDR3 is TGTGCCAGCAGTGACTCGGGGGGCTCTGGGGCCAACGTCCTGACTTTC.

The chain joins TRBV5-1 to TRBJ1-2, with D possibly being TRBD1 (5 bases). V dropped 0 bases and J dropped 4 bases, with 13 bases sitting between them. The CDR3 totals 15 residues. Looked up from germline, CDR1 is SGHRS and CDR2 is YFSETQ. The CDR3 sequence is CASSLESRQIYGYTF. DNA for the CDR3: TGCGCCAGCAGCTTGGAGTCCAGACAGATCTATGGCTACACCTTC.

V gene TRBV3-1 (or the pseudogene TRBV3-2) combines with J gene TRBJ2-3, with D possibly TRBD2 on 6 matching bases. Trimming cost V 4 bases and J 3 bases, with 20 bases left between them. Germline CDR1 LGHDT, CDR2 YNNKEL (reference sequence). The CDR3 totals 17 residues. CDR3: CASSRPPSGRGTDTQYF. CDR3 coding DNA: TGTGCCAGCAGCCGCCCGCCGTCCGGTCGGGGGACAGATACGCAGTATTTT.

V is TRBV9 and J is TRBJ1-2; 8 bases are shared with TRBD1. CDR3 size: 13 residues. V shed 4 bases and J 5 bases; nucleotides not matched to a gene: 4. Germline CDR1 is SGDLS and CDR2 is YYNGEE. In DNA, the CDR3 is TGTGCCAGCAGCCCGGACAGGGAATATGGCTACACCTTC. It is translated as CASSPDREYGYTF.

The genes are TRBV3-1 (or the pseudogene TRBV3-2) and TRBJ1-2; perhaps TRBD1 as D (6 bases). The CDR3 runs 14 residues. Germline loops: CDR1 LGHDT, CDR2 YNNKEL (reference sequence). The germline V and J ends were trimmed by 1 base and 4 bases, with 10 bases remaining between them. In nucleotides, the CDR3 is TGTGCCAGCAGCCAAGGGACGACAGGCTATGGCTACACCTTC. Translating it yields CASSQGTTGYGYTF.

The V gene is TRBV28, the J gene TRBJ2-7, with D perhaps TRBD1 (5 bases). CDR1 MDHEN and CDR2 SYDVKM come from the germline V gene. The CDR3 has 17 residues. V was trimmed by 6 bases and J by 2 bases, leaving 23 bases between them. CDR3 sequence: CASSPMDVTAFTYEQYF. CDR3 nucleotides: TGTGCCAGCAGCCCTATGGACGTGACAGCCTTTACCTACGAGCAGTACTTC.

The chain couples TRBV12-3 or TRBV12-4 to TRBJ2-7; TRBD1 is a possible D gene (6 bases). This CDR3 is built from 13 residues. Trimming left V 5 bases short and J 6 bases short, with 14 bases between. The CDR3 loop is CASSPNRVSEQYF. DNA for the CDR3: TGTGCCAGCAGTCCAAACAGGGTCTCCGAGCAGTACTTC.

The gene calls are TRBV19 and TRBJ2-3, with TRBD2 identical over 12 bases. The V gene's germline CDR1 is LNHDA and CDR2 SQIVND (reference sequence). The V and J ends lost 2 bases and 6 bases, in that order; junction bases with no gene match: 9. This CDR3 has 17 residues. The CDR3 DNA is TGTGCCAGTAGTATAACCGGGACTAGCGGGTCGACGGATACGCAGTATTTT. Translated, it gives CASSITGTSGSTDTQYF.

The V gene is TRBV12-3 or TRBV12-4, the J gene TRBJ1-6; D call uncertain. Deletions cut 2 bases from V and 6 bases from J, with 5 bases between. This CDR3 contains 13 residues. CDR3 sequence: CASSLNSNSPLHF. CDR3 bases: TGTGCCAGCAGTTTAAACAGTAATTCACCCCTCCACTTT.

The rearrangement uses TRBV27 and TRBJ1-5; D possibly corresponds to TRBD1 (5 bases). The CDR3 is 16 residues long. Deletions cut 5 bases from V and 2 bases from J, with 16 bases between. Germline CDR1 is MNHEY and CDR2 is SMNVEV (reference sequence). In nucleotides, the CDR3 is TGTGCCAGCAGTCCGACTCGGGGGATGGGCAATCAGCCCCAGCATTTT. Its translation is CASSPTRGMGNQPQHF.

This chain connects TRBV5-6 to TRBJ1-2; 7 bases align to TRBD1. J lost 6 bases, V lost 0 bases, and 14 bases had no gene match. There are 17 residues in the CDR3. The germline CDR1 and CDR2 sequences are SGHDT and YYEEEE. CDR3 protein: CASSLVYRQGIVDGYTF. CDR3 sequence (DNA): TGTGCCAGCAGCTTGGTTTACAGACAGGGCATTGTGGATGGCTACACCTTC.